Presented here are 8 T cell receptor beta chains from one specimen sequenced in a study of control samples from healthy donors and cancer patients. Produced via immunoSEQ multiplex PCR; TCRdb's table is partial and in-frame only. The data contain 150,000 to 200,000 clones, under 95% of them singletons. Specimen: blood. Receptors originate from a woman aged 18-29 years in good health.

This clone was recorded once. This CDR3 reads CASKILQNTEAFF. The CDR3 nucleotides read TGTGCCAGCAAGATACTCCAGAACACTGAAGCTTTCTTT. This chain uses TRBV2 with TRBJ1-1; D remains unclear. The CDR3 is 13 amino acids. Trimming pared 7 bases from V and 1 base from J, leaving 10 bases between. The germline V gene has CDR1 SNHLY and CDR2 FYNNEI.

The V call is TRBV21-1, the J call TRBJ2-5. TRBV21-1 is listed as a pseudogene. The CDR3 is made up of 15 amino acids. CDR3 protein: CASSKDGDAAETQYF. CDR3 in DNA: TGTGCCAGCAGCAAAGACGGGGACGCAGCGGAGACCCAGTACTTC.

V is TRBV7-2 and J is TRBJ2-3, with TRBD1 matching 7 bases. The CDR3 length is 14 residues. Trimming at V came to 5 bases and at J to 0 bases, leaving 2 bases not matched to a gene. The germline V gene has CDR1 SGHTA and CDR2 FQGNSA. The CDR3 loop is CASSQGQSTDTQYF. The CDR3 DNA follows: TGTGCCAGCAGCCAGGGACAGAGCACAGATACGCAGTATTTT.

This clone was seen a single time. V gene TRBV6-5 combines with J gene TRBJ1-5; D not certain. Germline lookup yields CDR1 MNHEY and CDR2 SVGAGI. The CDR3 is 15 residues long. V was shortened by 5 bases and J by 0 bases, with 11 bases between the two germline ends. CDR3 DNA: TGTGCCAGCAGTCAGACCGAGTATAGCAATCAGCCCCAGCATTTT. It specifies CASSQTEYSNQPQHF.

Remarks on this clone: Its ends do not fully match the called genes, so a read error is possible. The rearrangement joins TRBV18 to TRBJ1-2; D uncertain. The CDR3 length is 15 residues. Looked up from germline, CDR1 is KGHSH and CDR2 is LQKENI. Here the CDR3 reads CASSPPLSGINGYAF. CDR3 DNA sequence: TGTGCCAGCTCACCACCTCTCTCGGGGATCAATGGCTACGCCTTC.

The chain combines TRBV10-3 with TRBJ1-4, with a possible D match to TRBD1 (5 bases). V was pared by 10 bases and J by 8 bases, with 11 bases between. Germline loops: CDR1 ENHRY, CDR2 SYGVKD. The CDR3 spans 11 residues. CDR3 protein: CATGTKEKLFF. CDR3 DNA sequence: TGTGCCACCGGGACGAAAGAAAAACTGTTTTTT.

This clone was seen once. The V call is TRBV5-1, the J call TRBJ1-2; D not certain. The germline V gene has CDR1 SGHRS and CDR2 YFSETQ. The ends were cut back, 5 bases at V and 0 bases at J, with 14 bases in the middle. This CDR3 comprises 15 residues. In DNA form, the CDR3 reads TGCGCCAGCAGAGGCCAAATGAAACCTAACTATGGCTACACCTTC. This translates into CASRGQMKPNYGYTF.

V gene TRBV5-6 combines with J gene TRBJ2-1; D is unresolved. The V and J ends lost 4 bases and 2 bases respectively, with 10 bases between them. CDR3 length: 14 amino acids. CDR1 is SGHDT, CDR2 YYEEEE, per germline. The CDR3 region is CASSPRGPYNEQFF. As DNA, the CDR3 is TGTGCCAGCAGCCCTCGAGGCCCCTACAATGAGCAGTTCTTC.